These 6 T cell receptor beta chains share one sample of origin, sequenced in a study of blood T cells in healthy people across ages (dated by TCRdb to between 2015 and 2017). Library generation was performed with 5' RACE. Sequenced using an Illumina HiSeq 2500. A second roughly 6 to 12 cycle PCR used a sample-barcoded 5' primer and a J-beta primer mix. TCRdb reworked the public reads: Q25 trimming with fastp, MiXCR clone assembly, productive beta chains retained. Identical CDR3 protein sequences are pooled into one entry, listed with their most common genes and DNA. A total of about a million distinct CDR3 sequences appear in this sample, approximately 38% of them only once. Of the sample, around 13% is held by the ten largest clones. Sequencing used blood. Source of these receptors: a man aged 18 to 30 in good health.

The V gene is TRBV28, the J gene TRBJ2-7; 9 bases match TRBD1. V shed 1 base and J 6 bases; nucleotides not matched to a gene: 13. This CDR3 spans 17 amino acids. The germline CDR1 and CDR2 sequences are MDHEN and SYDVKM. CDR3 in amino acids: CASSLYREQGAESEQYF. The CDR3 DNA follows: TGTGCCAGCAGTTTATATAGGGAACAGGGGGCAGAATCCGAGCAGTACTTC. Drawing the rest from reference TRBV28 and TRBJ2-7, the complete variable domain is DVKVTQSSRYLVKRTGEKVFLECVQDMDHENMFWYRQDPGLGLRLIYFSYDVKMKEKGDIPEGYSVSREKKERFSLILESASTNQTSMYLCASSLYREQGAESEQYFGPGTRLTVT.

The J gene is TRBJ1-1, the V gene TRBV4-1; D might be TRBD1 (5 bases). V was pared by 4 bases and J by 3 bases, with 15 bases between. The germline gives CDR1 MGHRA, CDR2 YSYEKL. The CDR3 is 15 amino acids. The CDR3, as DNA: TGCGCCAGCAGCCCCGAGGGGACCGCTTACACTGAAGCTTTCTTT. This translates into CASSPEGTAYTEAFF.

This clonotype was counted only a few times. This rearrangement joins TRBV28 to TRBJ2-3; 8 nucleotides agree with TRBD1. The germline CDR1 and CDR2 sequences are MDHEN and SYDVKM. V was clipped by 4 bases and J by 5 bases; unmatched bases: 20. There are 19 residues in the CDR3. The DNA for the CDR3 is TGTGCCAGCAGTTCCCGGCCCCTCGGACAGGGCAAAATGAGAGATACGCAGTATTTT. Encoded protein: CASSSRPLGQGKMRDTQYF.

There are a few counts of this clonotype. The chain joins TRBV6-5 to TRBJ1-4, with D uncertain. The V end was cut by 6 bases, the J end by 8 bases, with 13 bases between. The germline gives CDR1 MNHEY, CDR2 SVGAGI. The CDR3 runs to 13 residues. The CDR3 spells CASRTSGGEKLFF. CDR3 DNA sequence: TGTGCCAGCAGAACCTCTGGTGGAGAAAAACTGTTTTTT.

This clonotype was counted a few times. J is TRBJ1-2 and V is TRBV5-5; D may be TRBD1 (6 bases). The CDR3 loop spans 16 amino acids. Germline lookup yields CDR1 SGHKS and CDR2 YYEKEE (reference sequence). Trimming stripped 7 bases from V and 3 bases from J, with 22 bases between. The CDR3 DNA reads TGTGCCAGCGGTATCTTCATGGGACAATCTTACTATGGCTACACCTTC. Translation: CASGIFMGQSYYGYTF.

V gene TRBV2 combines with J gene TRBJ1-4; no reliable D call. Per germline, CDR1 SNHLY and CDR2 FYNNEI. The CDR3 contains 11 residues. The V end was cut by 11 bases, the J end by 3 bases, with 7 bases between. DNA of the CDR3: TGTGCCGGTGAAGCTAATGAAAAACTGTTTTTT. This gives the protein CAGEANEKLFF.